A single TCR beta chain is shown here with its context. The antigen it recognizes is unknown. Base qualities are not provided; no much larger clone lies one nucleotide away. Deletion took 0 bases off V and 4 bases off J, with a span of 14 bases between the germline ends. The CDR3, cysteine through phenylalanine, is 16 amino acids long. CDR3 DNA is the only sequence kept; it has 48 bases, read in frame from the first base. Sequences SGHVS (CDR1) and FNYEAQ (CDR2) are obtained from the germline V gene. These data originate in a study of T cell responses to AZD1222 COVID-19 vaccine (dated by TCRdb to the early 2020s). Regarding the research as a whole: Because spike-specific TCR depth and breadth did not differ between the two schedules, AZD1222 recipients who got a second dose at roughly 4 weeks were pooled with those who got a second dose at roughly 12 weeks. A total of around 240 trial participants underwent TCR sequencing, of whom roughly 210 had received two doses of AZD1222 and 26 had received two doses of the MenACWY control vaccine. Trial participants were enrolled into age subgroups of 18-55, 56-69 and 70-plus years, which contained about 150, 27 and 61 TCR-sequenced participants, respectively.

The CDR3 regions of human TCRbeta chains were analyzed by immunosequencing. Per the authors' processing: TCRs in the repertoires were compared against a reference library of SARS-CoV-2-specific TCRs that had been generated with the MIRA antigen-specificity platform. Breadth was defined as the fraction of unique TCRs that were SARS-CoV-2-associated. Depth was defined as the fraction of total T cells that were SARS-CoV-2-associated. Each spike-specific TCR was assigned to its reactive spike region and to a CD4 or CD8 class using the MIRA data. Log10-transformed breadth and depth values were compared by one-way ANOVA with Sidak's multiple comparisons tests. Not all clones reach the TCRdb copy of this immuneACCESS table, which keeps in-frame sequences only. Checked studies attribute under half of the gap to unresolved V genes and leave the rest unexplained. V and J calls and clone size are as listed in that table; D and trimming were resolved from the DNA. The sample table holds approximately 150,000 clones, of which 85% to 95% were seen once. The ten top clones hold roughly 1.3% of the sample.

Points the paper makes about the study in general: Conclusions about previously exposed vaccinees are limited because only 6 or 7 AZD1222 recipients were SARS-CoV-2 seropositive at baseline. Reportedly, close to half of the unique spike-specific TCRs recognized epitopes lying outside the regions that are mutated in the B.1.351 and B.1.1.7 variants. Spike-specific TCR breadth and depth rose significantly after two AZD1222 doses compared with day 0 and with MenACWY recipients. Participants were mostly white British and included more females than males, and it was suggested by the authors that clonal diversity may have been underestimated. In the small 56-69-year group, the increase in depth fell short of significance, most likely because of low power. Because no day 14 peak-response samples were available, repertoires were characterized only after the peak T cell response. CD4 TCRs associated with the vaccine covered the entire spike protein, and the dominant responses were in regions 160-218 and 743-854.

This sample's time point label indicates: baseline before first vaccination. Vaccinee samples came from UK trials COV001 and COV002, including a single-blind randomized controlled phase 2/3 trial of AZD1222 (ChAdOx1 nCoV-19) in healthy adults. Trial participant PBMC samples were collected at day 0 and day 28 after the second dose for TCRbeta chain sequencing. This material consisted of peripheral blood, taken on day 0 of AZD1222 vaccination. The chain couples TRBV7-6 to TRBJ2-3, and perhaps TRBD1 as D gene, on 5 matching bases. This receptor was obtained from an adult in good health. CDR3 reads: CASSLAWGLGADTQYF. The DNA sequence follows: TGTGCCAGCAGCTTAGCCTGGGGCTTAGGGGCAGATACGCAGTATTTT.